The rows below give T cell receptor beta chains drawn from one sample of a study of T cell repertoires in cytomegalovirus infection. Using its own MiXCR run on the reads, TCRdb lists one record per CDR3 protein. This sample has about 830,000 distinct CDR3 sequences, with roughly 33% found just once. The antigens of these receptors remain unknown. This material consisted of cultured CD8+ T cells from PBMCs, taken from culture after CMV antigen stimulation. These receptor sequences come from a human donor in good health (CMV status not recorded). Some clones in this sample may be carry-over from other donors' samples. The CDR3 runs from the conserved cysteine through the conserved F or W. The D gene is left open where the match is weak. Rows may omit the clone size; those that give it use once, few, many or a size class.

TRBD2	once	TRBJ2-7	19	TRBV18	CASSPPSGLAGPNSYEQYF	TGTGCCAGCTCACCACCGTCGGGACTAGCGGGCCCAAACTCCTACGAGCAGTACTTC
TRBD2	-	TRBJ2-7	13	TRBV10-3	CAISSGDGYEQYF	TGTGCCATCAGTAGCGGGGATGGGTACGAGCAGTACTTC
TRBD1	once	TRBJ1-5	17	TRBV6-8	CASSPFGVTGSNQPQHF	TGTGCCAGCAGTCCGTTTGGCGTGACAGGGAGCAATCAGCCCCAGCATTTT
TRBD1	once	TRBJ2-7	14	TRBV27	CASTSGTVFYEQYF	TGTGCCAGCACCTCCGGGACAGTCTTCTACGAGCAGTACTTC
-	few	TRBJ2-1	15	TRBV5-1	CASSPDPGPYNEQFF	TGCGCCAGCAGCCCGGACCCGGGGCCTTACAATGAGCAGTTCTTC
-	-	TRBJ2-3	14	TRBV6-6	CASRGTPPGDTQYF	TGTGCCAGCAGGGGGACGCCCCCCGGAGATACGCAGTATTTT
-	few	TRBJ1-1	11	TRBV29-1	CSVNRATEAFF	TGCAGCGTCAACAGGGCTACTGAAGCTTTCTTT
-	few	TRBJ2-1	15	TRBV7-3	CASSLAGATSNEQFF	TGTGCCAGCAGCTTAGCGGGGGCCACCAGCAATGAGCAGTTCTTC
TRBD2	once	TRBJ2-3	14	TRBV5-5	CASSTSGGGNTQYF	TGTGCCAGCAGCACTAGCGGGGGGGGAAATACGCAGTATTTT
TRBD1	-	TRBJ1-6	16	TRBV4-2	CASSQTGTGANSPLHF	TGTGCCAGCAGCCAGACCGGGACAGGGGCCAATTCACCCCTCCACTTT
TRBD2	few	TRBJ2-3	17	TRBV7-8	CASSLSSRGDPWGTQYF	TGTGCCAGCAGCTTAAGCAGCCGGGGGGACCCGTGGGGTACGCAGTATTTT
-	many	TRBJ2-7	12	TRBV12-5	CASGLGSYEQYF	TGTGCTAGTGGTTTAGGCTCCTACGAGCAGTACTTC
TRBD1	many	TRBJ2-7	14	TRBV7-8	CASSFGTASYEQYF	TGTGCCAGCAGTTTCGGGACAGCCTCCTACGAGCAGTACTTC
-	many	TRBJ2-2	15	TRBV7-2	CASSLGRTSTGELFF	TGTGCCAGCAGCTTAGGAAGAACGAGCACCGGGGAGCTGTTTTTT
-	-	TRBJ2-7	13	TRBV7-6	CASAVGATYEQYF	TGTGCCTCTGCGGTGGGGGCCACCTACGAGCAGTACTTC
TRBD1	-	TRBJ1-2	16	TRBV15	CATSPDRGASYYGYTF	TGTGCCACCAGTCCGGACAGGGGCGCGTCTTATTATGGCTACACCTTC
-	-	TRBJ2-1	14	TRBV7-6	CASSLVSSDNEQFF	TGTGCCAGCAGCTTAGTTTCGTCTGACAATGAGCAGTTCTTC
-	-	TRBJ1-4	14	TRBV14	CASSPPDRGEKLFF	TGTGCCAGCAGCCCCCCGGACCGGGGAGAAAAACTGTTTTTT
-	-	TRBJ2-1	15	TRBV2	CASSDLETLNNEQFF	TGTGCCAGCAGCGACCTTGAGACCCTGAACAATGAGCAGTTCTTC
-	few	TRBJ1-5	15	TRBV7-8	CASSLLDSSNQPQHF	TGTGCCAGCAGCTTATTGGACAGTAGCAATCAGCCCCAGCATTTT
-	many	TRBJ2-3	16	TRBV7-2	CASSHTAVLPTDTQYF	TGTGCCAGCAGCCATACAGCGGTGCTCCCCACAGATACGCAGTATTTT
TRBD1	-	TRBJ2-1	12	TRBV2	CASGGQHNEQFF	TGTGCCAGTGGGGGACAGCACAATGAGCAGTTCTTC
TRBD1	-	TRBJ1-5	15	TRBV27	CASSFGRGSNQPQHF	TGTGCCAGCAGTTTCGGCAGGGGGAGCAATCAGCCCCAGCATTTT
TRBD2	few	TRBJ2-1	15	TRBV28	CASSFYVSGGNEQFF	TGTGCCAGCAGTTTCTACGTTAGCGGGGGGAATGAGCAGTTCTTC
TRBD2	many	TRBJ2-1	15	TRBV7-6	CASSRAGGSYNEQFF	TGTGCCAGCAGCAGAGCGGGGGGATCTTACAATGAGCAGTTCTTC
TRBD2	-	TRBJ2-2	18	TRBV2	CASTSGTSGGFAPGELFF	TGTGCCAGCACTTCCGGGACTAGCGGGGGATTCGCTCCCGGGGAGCTGTTTTTT
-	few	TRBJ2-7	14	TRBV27	CASSGRWGGNEQYF	TGTGCCAGCAGCGGGCGGTGGGGTGGGAACGAGCAGTACTTC
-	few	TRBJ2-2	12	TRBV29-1	CSVRGEAGELFF	TGCAGCGTCCGAGGGGAAGCCGGGGAGCTGTTTTTT
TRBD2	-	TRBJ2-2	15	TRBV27	CASTVLAGKAGELFF	TGTGCCAGCACCGTACTAGCGGGGAAGGCCGGGGAGCTGTTTTTT
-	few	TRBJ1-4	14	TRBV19	CASREGGGNEKLFF	TGTGCCAGCCGAGAGGGGGGGGGTAATGAAAAACTGTTTTTT
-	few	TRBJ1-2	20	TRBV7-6	CASSKLTGTPNLPLFYGYTF	TGTGCCAGCAGTAAATTAACCGGGACACCCAATCTTCCACTTTTCTATGGCTACACCTTC
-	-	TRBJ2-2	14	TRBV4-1	CASSQARATGELFF	TGCGCCAGCAGCCAAGCCAGGGCCACCGGGGAGCTGTTTTTT
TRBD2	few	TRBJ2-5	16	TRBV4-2	CASCQSLAGGQETQYF	TGTGCCAGCTGTCAATCTCTAGCGGGGGGGCAAGAGACCCAGTACTTC
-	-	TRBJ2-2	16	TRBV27	CASSPWASEGGGELFF	TGTGCCAGCAGTCCGTGGGCTAGCGAGGGAGGCGGGGAGCTGTTTTTT
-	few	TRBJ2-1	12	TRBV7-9	CASSFNGNEQFF	TGTGCCAGCAGCTTCAATGGCAATGAGCAGTTCTTC
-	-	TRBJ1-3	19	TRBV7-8	CASSFSYQTVSERGNTIYF	TGTGCCAGCAGCTTTAGTTATCAGACAGTCAGCGAGCGTGGAAACACCATATATTTT
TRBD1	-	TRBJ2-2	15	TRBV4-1	CASSHKQGGFGELFF	TGCGCCAGCAGCCATAAACAGGGGGGTTTCGGGGAGCTGTTTTTT
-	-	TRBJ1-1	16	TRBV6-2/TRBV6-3	CASSQTDSSMNTEAFF	TGTGCCAGCAGTCAGACCGACAGTTCGATGAACACTGAAGCTTTCTTT
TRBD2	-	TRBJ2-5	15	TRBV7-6	CASSSSGGARETQYF	TGTGCCAGCAGTTCTAGCGGGGGGGCGCGGGAGACCCAGTACTTC
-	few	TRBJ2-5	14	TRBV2	CASSDNILKETQYF	TGTGCCAGCAGTGACAACATCTTAAAGGAGACCCAGTACTTC
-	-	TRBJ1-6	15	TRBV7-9	CASSSDLGVNSPLHF	TGTGCCAGCAGCTCCGACCTGGGGGTAAATTCACCCCTCCACTTT
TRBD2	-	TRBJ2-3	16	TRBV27	CASTATSGGPTDTQYF	TGTGCCAGCACCGCGACTAGCGGGGGCCCAACAGATACGCAGTATTTT
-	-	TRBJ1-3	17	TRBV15	CATSRDRRAYSGNTIYF	TGTGCCACCAGCAGAGATAGGCGGGCGTACTCTGGAAACACCATATATTTT
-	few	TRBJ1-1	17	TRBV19	CASSFGGTRPMNTEAFF	TGTGCCAGTAGCTTCGGCGGGACAAGGCCTATGAACACTGAAGCTTTCTTT
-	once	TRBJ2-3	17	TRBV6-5	CASSYGFGGTSTDTQYF	TGTGCCAGCAGTTACGGTTTTGGAGGGACTAGCACAGATACGCAGTATTTT
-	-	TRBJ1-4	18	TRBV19	CASSSSGLKLPTNEKLFF	TGTGCCAGTAGTAGTTCGGGGCTGAAACTCCCAACTAATGAAAAACTGTTTTTT
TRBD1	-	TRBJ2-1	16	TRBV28	CASSSGTGVTCNEQFF	TGTGCCAGCAGTTCGGGGACAGGGGTCACCTGCAATGAGCAGTTCTTC
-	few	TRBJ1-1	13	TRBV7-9	CASSLPLVVEAFF	TGTGCCAGCAGCTTACCGTTGGTGGTTGAAGCTTTCTTT
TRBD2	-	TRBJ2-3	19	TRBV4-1	CASSQKYLAGGVSTDTQYF	TGTGCCAGCAGCCAAAAGTACCTAGCGGGGGGGGTTAGCACAGATACGCAGTATTTT
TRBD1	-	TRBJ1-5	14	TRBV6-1	CASSSYRGDQPQHF	TGTGCCAGCAGTTCTTACAGGGGCGATCAGCCCCAGCATTTT
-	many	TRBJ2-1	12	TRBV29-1	CSVQVLLYEQFF	TGCAGCGTCCAAGTTCTCCTCTATGAGCAGTTCTTC
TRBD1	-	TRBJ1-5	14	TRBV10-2	CASSEDRGGQPQHF	TGCGCCAGCAGTGAAGACAGGGGGGGGCAGCCCCAGCATTTT
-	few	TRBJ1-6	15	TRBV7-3	CASSLLQGPDSPLHF	TGTGCCAGCAGCTTATTGCAGGGTCCGGATTCACCCCTCCACTTT
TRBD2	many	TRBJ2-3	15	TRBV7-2	CASSPSGGAADTQYF	TGTGCCAGCAGCCCTAGCGGGGGGGCCGCAGATACGCAGTATTTT
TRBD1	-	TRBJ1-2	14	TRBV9	CASNLGDRDYGYTF	TGTGCCAGCAACTTGGGCGACAGGGACTATGGCTACACCTTC
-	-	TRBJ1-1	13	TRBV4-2	CASSHAGRDEAFF	TGTGCCAGCAGCCACGCTGGACGGGACGAAGCTTTCTTT
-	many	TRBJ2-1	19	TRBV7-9	CASSLSFNMDKLFYNEQFF	TGTGCCAGCAGCTTATCGTTTAATATGGACAAGCTCTTCTACAATGAGCAGTTCTTC